These T cell receptor beta chains were read from a single sample in a study of T cells after yellow fever vaccination. From the 5' RACE reads, TCRdb called clonotypes with MiXCR, one entry per CDR3 protein. The sample holds 600,000 to 750,000 distinct CDR3 sequences, about 12% seen once. This specimen was PBMCs, taken on the day of the yellow fever booster vaccination. Receptors were obtained from a man in his thirties or forties who received the YFV17D yellow fever vaccine. Each CDR3 is given with its conserved first and last residue. Fields, in order: D gene, V gene, J gene, CDR3 protein. The D gene is left open where the match is weak.

NA	TRBV30	TRBJ1-1	CAWTLNGEAFF
NA	TRBV6-4	TRBJ2-3	CASSDPKTDTQYF
TRBD1	TRBV5-1	TRBJ2-7	CASSLNRGGYYEQYF
NA	TRBV10-3	TRBJ2-7	CAISDHSQFSYEQYF
NA	TRBV4-3	TRBJ2-7	CASSQAYYEQYF
NA	TRBV7-2	TRBJ1-1	CASSFLDRLLNTEAFF
TRBD1	TRBV27	TRBJ1-3	CASSPDRRHGNTIYF
TRBD2	TRBV14	TRBJ2-3	CARGEGLATTEDTQYF
NA	TRBV6-1	TRBJ1-5	CASTIGTANQPQHF
NA	TRBV2	TRBJ1-1	CASSDQGTGLATEAFF
NA	TRBV18	TRBJ2-5	CASSPNAETQYF
NA	TRBV20-1	TRBJ2-2	CSAGLAGELFF
NA	TRBV27	TRBJ2-5	CASSFLGPSGAQYF
NA	TRBV7-2	TRBJ2-5	CASSLASAGRSQYF
TRBD1	TRBV11-1	TRBJ2-3	CASSLNRGRLGAQYF
NA	TRBV5-1	TRBJ2-3	CASSSGEGDTQYF
NA	TRBV4-2	TRBJ2-3	CASGPRLQKSFTDTQYF
TRBD2	TRBV27	TRBJ2-7	CASHRSGILNEQYF
NA	TRBV29-1	TRBJ2-7	CSVEDPGNEQYF
TRBD2	TRBV6-2/TRBV6-3	TRBJ2-1	CASSYSGAGAQFF
NA	TRBV5-1	TRBJ2-3	CASSLGSGQDTQYF
NA	TRBV7-2	TRBJ1-1	CASSLRGQNTEAFF
NA	TRBV20-1	TRBJ1-2	CSASSTGQFYGYTF
NA	TRBV6-5	TRBJ2-7	CASMGQSYEQYF
NA	TRBV5-1	TRBJ2-3	CATSDLSRTDTQYF
NA	TRBV5-1	TRBJ2-1	CASSLEGGPNNEQFF
TRBD1	TRBV28	TRBJ2-7	CASSAITGTGGEQYF
NA	TRBV6-5	TRBJ2-1	CASRTRGGLSEQFF
TRBD1	TRBV7-3	TRBJ1-1	CASSMDRLGTEAFF
NA	TRBV10-3	TRBJ2-1	CAISEPARQGNEQFF
NA	TRBV5-4	TRBJ2-7	CASSLVGWRRDEQYF
TRBD2	TRBV15	TRBJ2-3	CATSRPSTSASTDTQYF
TRBD1	TRBV27	TRBJ2-1	CASSPPPGQGAYNEQFF
TRBD2	TRBV7-9	TRBJ2-5	CASSSVTSGSQTQYF
TRBD1	TRBV20-1	TRBJ2-5	CSAILGTGVETQYF
NA	TRBV20-1	TRBJ2-7	CSAGTGTAYEQYF
TRBD2	TRBV19	TRBJ2-1	CASSLTRGVEQFF
NA	TRBV27	TRBJ2-1	CASSYLDRSSYNEQFF
TRBD1	TRBV7-9	TRBJ1-4	CASRFETGVDNEKLFF
NA	TRBV5-1	TRBJ1-3	CASSLAQTAGNTIYF
NA	TRBV4-2	TRBJ2-2	CASSQVGPENTGELFF